The 13 T cell receptor beta chains presented below share a single source sample, sequenced in a study of cytomegalovirus exposure and HLA in healthy donors. PCR involved 60 Vbeta and 13 Jbeta primers. This table comes from immunoSEQ multiplex PCR, and its TCRdb copy is limited to in-frame clones, with some not included. The table shows some 200,000 clones, with about 9% occurring only once. Sequencing was done on a sample of PBMCs. The receptors shown here come from a woman aged 25 to 39 in good health and CMV-seropositive.

The sample holds a few counts of this clone. This chain connects TRBV18 to TRBJ2-1; 10 nucleotides align to TRBD1. There are 16 residues in the CDR3. CDR1 and CDR2 (germline): KGHSH, LQKENI. The V and J ends lost 2 bases and 7 bases, in that order; junction bases with no gene match: 8. The CDR3 nucleotides are TGTGCCAGCTCACCAGGTTCGGGACAGGGGTATAATGAGCAGTTCTTC. This codes for CASSPGSGQGYNEQFF.

The V and J genes are TRBV21-1 and TRBJ2-7; the tabulated D call, TRBD2, remains unverified against the DNA. TRBV21-1 is a documented pseudogene. This CDR3 comprises 18 residues. CDR3 residues: CASSKEGGRREGLYEQYF. The CDR3 DNA is TGTGCCAGCAGCAAAGAGGGTGGTCGACGGGAGGGCCTCTACGAGCAGTACTTC.

This clone was recorded a few times. Its ends do not fully match the called genes, so a read error is possible. The chain carries TRBV11-2 and TRBJ1-1; D not certain. Germline V gives CDR1 SGHAT, CDR2 FQNNGV. The CDR3 is 14 amino acids. DNA for the CDR3: TGTGCCAGCAGCTTAGTGGGCACGAACACTGCAGCTTTCTTT. Translated: CASSLVGTNTAAFF.

The chain links TRBV6-6 to TRBJ2-1; TRBD2 might be the D (7 bases). Trimming stripped 4 bases from V and 2 bases from J, with 15 bases between. The CDR3 sequence is 16 residues long. Germline CDR1 and CDR2: MNHNY and SVGAGI (reference sequence). In DNA form, the CDR3 reads TGTGCCAGCAGTTCCCGGGGGGCGGAAACCTACAATGAGCAGTTCTTC. It specifies CASSSRGAETYNEQFF.

This clone turned up a few times. The gene calls are TRBV23-1 and TRBJ2-5; 7 bases fit TRBD1. TRBV23-1 falls under the ORF class, with uncertain function. This CDR3 is built from 17 residues. The V gene end was trimmed by 7 bases and the J gene end by 2 bases; junction bases not matched to a gene: 16. Here the CDR3 reads CASTSGAGGIIQETQYF. CDR3 DNA: TGCGCCAGCACCTCTGGGGCAGGGGGAATCATACAAGAGACCCAGTACTTC.

This clone appeared a few times. This chain joins TRBV27 and TRBJ1-1; D remains ambiguous. Germline V CDR1 and CDR2: MNHEY, SMNVEV (reference sequence). V was trimmed by 3 bases and J by 1 base, leaving 9 bases between them. There are 14 residues in the CDR3. DNA of the CDR3: TGTGCCAGCAGTTTGGCGGGCTGGAACACTGAAGCTTTCTTT. This codes for CASSLAGWNTEAFF.

There are a few counts of this clone. CDR3 coding DNA: TGTGCCAGCCTCCCTAGGAGCGGGAGCTCCTACGAGCAGTACTTC. As protein: CASLPRSGSSYEQYF. The chain combines TRBV2 with TRBJ2-7; 8 positions agree with TRBD2. Germline CDR1 is SNHLY and CDR2 is FYNNEI. The CDR3 loop spans 15 amino acids. V lost 8 bases and J lost 0; bases outside the gene matches: 9.

In its sample, this clone was seen a few times. The chain is built from TRBV13 and TRBJ2-7, with TRBD1 matching over 7 bases. The V gene's germline CDR1 is PRHDT and CDR2 FYEKMQ (reference sequence). This CDR3 comprises 15 residues. Trimming cost V 4 bases and J 2 bases; bases outside gene matches: 8. This chain's CDR3 is CASSSRDRIPYEQYF. The CDR3 DNA reads TGTGCCAGCAGCTCCCGGGACAGAATCCCCTACGAGCAGTACTTC.

This clone was detected many times. The genes are TRBV15 and TRBJ2-1, with 10 bases identical to TRBD2. The V gene's germline CDR1 is LNHNV and CDR2 YYDKDF (reference sequence). The V and J ends lost 3 bases and 7 bases, in that order; junction bases with no gene match: 6. The CDR3 totals 15 residues. CDR3 amino acids: CATSREREGGNEQFF. In nucleotides, the CDR3 is TGTGCCACCAGCAGGGAGCGGGAGGGGGGGAATGAGCAGTTCTTC.

This clone has a handful of counts. The chain joins TRBV25-1 to TRBJ2-7; tentatively, D is TRBD1 (6 bases). Trimming stripped 3 bases from V and 5 bases from J, with 14 bases between. The V gene's germline CDR1 is MGHDK and CDR2 SYGVNS. The CDR3 has 14 residues. Here the CDR3 reads CASSDRYRTDEQYF. CDR3 DNA: TGTGCCAGCAGTGATCGGTACCGGACAGACGAGCAGTACTTC.

This clone has a handful of counts. This sequence joins TRBV19 and TRBJ2-1; 7 positions match TRBD2. The CDR3 consists of 15 residues. Germline trimming cut 2 bases from V and 10 bases from J; bases unmatched to any gene: 11. In germline, CDR1 is LNHDA, CDR2 SQIVND (reference sequence). CDR3 nucleotide sequence: TGTGCCAGTAGTATAAGGGCGGGAGAAGCAGAGGAGCAGTTCTTC. It codes for CASSIRAGEAEEQFF. Full variable domain (remainder filled in from reference TRBV19 and TRBJ2-1): DGGITQSPKYLFRKEGQNVTLSCEQNLNHDAMYWYRQDPGQGLRLIYYSQIVNDFQKGDIAEGYSVSREKKESFPLTVTSAQKNPTAFYLCASSIRAGEAEEQFFGPGTRLTVL.

The CDR3 spells CASSAGTGSAEQYF. The CDR3 DNA follows: TGTGCCAGCAGCGCCGGGACAGGGTCTGCGGAGCAGTACTTC. The chain couples TRBV5-6 to TRBJ2-7; 9 bases fit TRBD1. V lost 4 bases, J lost 7 bases, and 9 bases stayed unmatched. The length of the CDR3 is 14 residues. Germline CDR1 and CDR2: SGHDT and YYEEEE. Full variable domain (outside the CDR3, taken from reference TRBV5-6 and TRBJ2-7): DAGVTQSPTHLIKTRGQQVTLRCSPKSGHDTVSWYQQALGQGPQFIFQYYEEEERQRGNFPDRFSGHQFPNYSSELNVNALLLGDSALYLCASSAGTGSAEQYFGPGTRLTVT.

This clone has only one observation. J is TRBJ2-7 and V is TRBV9; 7 bases map to TRBD2. From germline, CDR1 is SGDLS and CDR2 YYNGEE. V dropped 5 bases and J dropped 9; count of bases not matched to a gene: 20. The CDR3 is 16 amino acids. The CDR3 sequence is CASSGTSGEGHSGQYF. For the CDR3, the DNA is TGTGCCAGCAGTGGCACCTCTGGGGAGGGCCACTCCGGGCAGTACTTC.